These 32 T cell receptor beta chains came from one sample sequenced in a study of blood T cell repertoires in COVID-19. TCRdb keeps only in-frame clones here, not all; method: immunoSEQ multiplex PCR. This repertoire shows approximately 170,000 clones, approximately 80% found once; its top ten account for roughly 8%. The sequenced material came from PBMCs or T cells enriched from blood (not recorded which). The origin of the receptors is a woman aged 45 to 65 who had recovered from COVID-19.

J is TRBJ2-2 and V is TRBV2, with 9 bases aligning to TRBD1. Germline lookup yields CDR1 SNHLY and CDR2 FYNNEI. There are 14 residues in the CDR3. J lost 3 bases, V lost 4 bases, and 0 bases had no gene match. CDR3 sequence reads: CASSGDRDTGELFF. CDR3 in DNA: TGTGCCAGCAGTGGGGACAGGGACACCGGGGAGCTGTTTTTT.

The chain carries TRBV19 and TRBJ2-7, with D perhaps TRBD2 (5 bases). Per the germline V gene, CDR1 is LNHDA and CDR2 is SQIVND (reference sequence). The CDR3 sequence is 12 residues long. V dropped 3 bases and J dropped 5 bases, with 8 bases sitting between them. CDR3 sequence (DNA): TGTGCCAGTAGTATTCCGAGGGACGAGCAGTACTTC. It codes for CASSIPRDEQYF.

The V call is TRBV3-1 (or the pseudogene TRBV3-2), the J call TRBJ1-1, with 9 bases lining up with TRBD1. Germline V gene lookup returns CDR1 LGHDT and CDR2 YNNKEL (reference sequence). V trimming: 0 bases; J trimming: 11 bases; junction bases outside the gene matches: 1. This CDR3 has 12 amino acids. The CDR3 nucleotides are TGTGCCAGCAGCCAAGAAGGGACAGGGGCTTTCTTT. Amino acids: CASSQEGTGAFF.

The chain employs TRBV4-3 and TRBJ2-3; 14 bases line up with TRBD2. The V gene end was trimmed by 4 bases and the J gene end by 4 bases; junction bases not matched to a gene: 4. Germline CDR1 is LGHNA and CDR2 is YSLEER. The CDR3 covers 16 residues. CDR3 sequence reads: CASSLGLAGGPDTQYF. CDR3 DNA: TGCGCCAGCAGCCTAGGACTAGCGGGGGGCCCAGATACGCAGTATTTT.

This chain connects TRBV4-3 to TRBJ2-7; TRBD2 aligns across 7 bases. J was trimmed by 3 bases and V by 3 bases; bases with no gene match: 8. The CDR3 has 15 residues. Looked up from germline, CDR1 is LGHNA and CDR2 is YSLEER. CDR3 bases: TGCGCCAGCAGCCAGGGGGAGGGATGGGGCTACGAGCAGTACTTC. Residues: CASSQGEGWGYEQYF.

The chain links TRBV10-3 to TRBJ2-2, with a tentative D call TRBD1 (5 bases). The germline V gene encodes CDR1 ENHRY and CDR2 SYGVKD. The CDR3 runs to 14 residues. V gave up 7 bases and J gave up 5 bases, with 14 bases separating them. The CDR3 spells CAITQGLGTGELFF. The DNA of the CDR3 is TGTGCCATCACGCAGGGTTTAGGAACCGGGGAGCTGTTTTTT.

This clone came up once. The CDR3 nucleotides read TGTGCCAGCTCACGTGACTTGAACACTGAAGCTTTCTTT. Protein: CASSRDLNTEAFF. The gene calls are TRBV18 and TRBJ1-1; D remains unclear. Germline V gene data show CDR1 as KGHSH and CDR2 as LQKENI. This CDR3 is built from 13 residues. Trimming took 4 bases from V and 0 from J, leaving 6 bases between them.

The chain employs TRBV27 and TRBJ2-7; 8 bases line up with TRBD2. CDR3 size: 14 residues. CDR1 and CDR2 (germline): MNHEY, SMNVEV (reference sequence). J lost 6 bases, V lost 4 bases, and 8 bases had no gene match. The CDR3 is CASSSPGGGAEQYF. In DNA form, the CDR3 reads TGTGCCAGCAGTTCCCCCGGGGGGGGTGCCGAGCAGTACTTC.

V is TRBV28 and J is TRBJ1-2; 8 bases are a match to TRBD1. The CDR3 loop spans 14 amino acids. V was clipped by 6 bases and J by 10 bases; unmatched bases: 13. The V gene's germline CDR1 is MDHEN and CDR2 SYDVKM. The CDR3 coding sequence is TGTGCCAGCAGACCAGGGGGCAGAATTCACCTCTACACCTTC. It translates to CASRPGGRIHLYTF.

The CDR3 region is CASSLDRMNTEAFF. CDR3 coding DNA: TGTGCCAGCAGCTTGGACAGGATGAACACTGAAGCTTTCTTT. V usage is TRBV5-6 and J usage is TRBJ1-1, with D perhaps matching TRBD1 (5 bases). Germline V gene lookup returns CDR1 SGHDT and CDR2 YYEEEE. V was shortened by 0 bases and J by 0 bases, with 6 bases between the two germline ends. This CDR3 has 14 amino acids.

This CDR3 reads CSVRAGTTDTGELFF. The CDR3 bases are TGCAGCGTGAGGGCCGGGACAACGGACACCGGGGAGCTGTTTTTT. The chain joins TRBV29-1 to TRBJ2-2, with TRBD1 as a possible D gene (6 bases). V was shortened by 6 bases and J by 3 bases, with 17 bases between the two germline ends. Germline CDR1 and CDR2: SQVTM and ANQGSEA. The CDR3 runs 15 residues.

This chain connects TRBV18 to TRBJ2-7; a possible D gene is TRBD2 (5 bases). The germline V gene encodes CDR1 KGHSH and CDR2 LQKENI. V was trimmed by 3 bases and J by 3 bases, leaving 12 bases between them. The CDR3 has 14 residues. Here the CDR3 DNA reads TGTGCCAGCTCACCCGGACTTTCCTACTACGAGCAGTACTTC. Its protein product is CASSPGLSYYEQYF.

This chain links TRBV28 with TRBJ1-5; the D is unclear. Trimming cost V 4 bases and J 7 bases, with 5 bases left between them. Germline-derived CDR1 and CDR2 are MDHEN and SYDVKM. The CDR3 totals 11 residues. The DNA of the CDR3 is TGTGCCAGCAGTTGGAGGCAGCCCCAGCATTTT. It codes for CASSWRQPQHF.

The V call is TRBV24-1, the J call TRBJ2-3; 9 bases line up with TRBD2. The CDR3 loop spans 14 amino acids. Germline V lookup: CDR1 KGHDR, CDR2 SFDVKD. V was pared by 3 bases and J by 5 bases, with 2 bases of the junction left unmatched. DNA of the CDR3: TGTGCCACCAGTGATCTGCGGGGGGGAGATACGCAGTATTTT. Translation gives CATSDLRGGDTQYF.

J is TRBJ1-1 and V is TRBV7-9; possibly TRBD1 for D (6 bases). The CDR3 totals 14 residues. Trimming removed 2 bases from V and 4 bases from J, with 11 bases in between. Germline-derived CDR1 and CDR2 are SEHNR and FQNEAQ (reference sequence). CDR3 coding DNA: TGTGCCAGCAGCTTATTACAGGGTGTCACTGAAGCTTTCTTT. This gives the protein CASSLLQGVTEAFF.

This clone was seen only once. This chain links TRBV6-4 with TRBJ2-2; 9 positions match TRBD2. CDR1 MRHNA and CDR2 SNTAGT come from the germline V gene. This CDR3 spans 15 amino acids. The ends lost 3 bases at V and 4 bases at J; junction bases unmatched: 3. DNA of the CDR3: TGTGCCAGCAGTGAACTAGCGGGCGGCACCGGGGAGCTGTTTTTT. As protein: CASSELAGGTGELFF.

CDR3 in DNA: TGTGCCAGCAGCTCCTGGGGACTAGCGGGCAACAAGGCAGATACGCAGTATTTT. Residues: CASSSWGLAGNKADTQYF. This chain uses TRBV7-2 with TRBJ2-3; 12 nucleotides agree with TRBD2. This CDR3 is 18 amino acids long. Germline CDR1 is SGHTA and CDR2 is FQGNSA. J was trimmed by 4 bases and V by 4 bases; bases with no gene match: 12. The variable domain in full, completed from reference TRBV7-2 and TRBJ2-3, reads GAGVSQSPSNKVTEKGKDVELRCDPISGHTALYWYRQSLGQGLEFLIYFQGNSAPDKSGLPSDRFSAERTGGSVSTLTIQRTQQEDSAVYLCASSSWGLAGNKADTQYFGPGTRLTVL.

The V gene is TRBV12-3 or TRBV12-4, the J gene TRBJ1-1; D gene unclear. This CDR3 has 13 residues. Trimming cost V 5 bases and J 1 base, with 8 bases left between them. Here the CDR3 DNA reads TGTGCCAGCAGTCCCTCAGAGAACACTGAAGCTTTCTTT. This gives the protein CASSPSENTEAFF.

This chain links TRBV5-4 with TRBJ2-3, with 10 positions matching TRBD2. CDR3 length equals 16 residues. V shed 5 bases and J 7 bases; nucleotides not matched to a gene: 13. Germline V gene sequence: CDR1 SGHNT, CDR2 YYREEE (reference sequence). CDR3 DNA: TGTGCCAGCAGAAGAGAGCGGGAGGGCTTCGAATATACGCAGTATTTT. It codes for CASRREREGFEYTQYF. Variable domain in full (rest from reference TRBV5-4 and TRBJ2-3): ETGVTQSPTHLIKTRGQQVTLRCSSQSGHNTVSWYQQALGQGPQFIFQYYREEENGRGNFPPRFSGLQFPNYSSELNVNALELDDSALYLCASRREREGFEYTQYFGPGTRLTVL.

The gene calls are TRBV29-1 and TRBJ2-2; TRBD2 agrees at 7 bases. The V gene end was trimmed by 5 bases and the J gene end by 2 bases; junction bases not matched to a gene: 5. Germline values: CDR1 SQVTM, CDR2 ANQGSEA. This CDR3 is 14 amino acids long. The CDR3 region is CSVSGGSNTGELFF. DNA for the CDR3: TGCAGCGTTTCGGGGGGTTCAAACACCGGGGAGCTGTTTTTT.

This clone is a singleton in its sample. The rearrangement joins TRBV6-2 or TRBV6-3 to TRBJ1-2; the match to TRBD1 covers 9 bases. The germline V gene encodes CDR1 MNHEY and CDR2 SVGEGT. The CDR3 extends over 16 amino acids. The trim removed 0 bases at V and 3 bases at J, leaving 5 bases unmatched. The CDR3 DNA sequence: TGTGCCAGCAGTTACTCCTCGACAGGGGGAGACTATGGCTACACCTTC. This translates into CASSYSSTGGDYGYTF.

The CDR3 loop reads CASSSRGDRLAGNTIYF. DNA of the CDR3: TGTGCCAGCAGTTCGAGGGGGGACAGGCTGGCTGGAAACACCATATATTTT. J is TRBJ1-3 and V is TRBV28; TRBD1 matches 8 bases. The germline gives CDR1 MDHEN, CDR2 SYDVKM. The trim removed 4 bases at V and 2 bases at J, leaving 10 bases unmatched. The CDR3 runs to 17 residues.

This chain connects TRBV28 to TRBJ1-6, with 8 bases identical to TRBD1. Germline lookup yields CDR1 MDHEN and CDR2 SYDVKM. The ends lost 5 bases at V and 2 bases at J; junction bases unmatched: 5. This CDR3 spans 16 amino acids. CDR3 in DNA: TGTGCCAGCAGTCCTCAGGGGGCCCCCTATAATTCACCCCTCCACTTT. Amino acid sequence: CASSPQGAPYNSPLHF. Complete variable domain (other parts from reference TRBV28 and TRBJ1-6): DVKVTQSSRYLVKRTGEKVFLECVQDMDHENMFWYRQDPGLGLRLIYFSYDVKMKEKGDIPEGYSVSREKKERFSLILESASTNQTSMYLCASSPQGAPYNSPLHFGNGTRLTVT.

The rearrangement links TRBV5-8 to TRBJ1-5; TRBD1 aligns across 9 bases. V was clipped by 2 bases and J by 9 bases; unmatched bases: 9. The CDR3 length is 15 residues. Germline CDR1 reads SGHTS; CDR2 reads YDEGEE. CDR3 protein: CASSFNGGTGTPQHF. CDR3 DNA: TGTGCCAGCAGCTTTAATGGCGGGACAGGGACGCCCCAGCATTTT.

This chain connects TRBV2 to TRBJ2-1, with TRBD2 matching over 11 bases. The CDR3 totals 16 residues. CDR1 is SNHLY, CDR2 FYNNEI, per germline. V shed 8 bases and J 4 bases; nucleotides not matched to a gene: 10. The CDR3 spells CASGDSGGAHYNEQFF. CDR3 in DNA: TGTGCCAGCGGGGATAGCGGGGGGGCCCATTACAATGAGCAGTTCTTC.

The CDR3 loop is CASSSARESTDTQYF. For the CDR3, the DNA is TGTGCCAGCAGCTCCGCTAGAGAATCAACAGATACGCAGTATTTT. The genes are TRBV5-4 and TRBJ2-3, with no clear D. The germline V gene encodes CDR1 SGHNT and CDR2 YYREEE (reference sequence). Trimming pared 3 bases from V and 3 bases from J, leaving 14 bases between. The CDR3 runs 15 residues.

V usage is TRBV11-3 and J usage is TRBJ2-1, with TRBD2 identical over 11 bases. Losses at the gene ends were 5 bases for V and 6 bases for J; bases not matched to a gene: 9. The CDR3 runs 16 residues. Germline loops: CDR1 SGHNT, CDR2 YENEEA. The CDR3 nucleotides read TGTGCCAGCAGCGCCTCTCATAGCGGGGGGGCCAATGAGCAGTTCTTC. It is translated as CASSASHSGGANEQFF.

This chain links TRBV7-9 with TRBJ2-5, with D maybe TRBD2 (7 bases). CDR3 size: 15 residues. V shed 0 bases and J shed 2 bases, with 10 bases lying between them. CDR1 is SEHNR, CDR2 FQNEAQ, per germline (reference sequence). CDR3 coding DNA: TGTGCCAGCAGCTTAGCGGGGGGGCGTCAAGAGACCCAGTACTTC. Residues: CASSLAGGRQETQYF. Full variable domain (remainder filled in from reference TRBV7-9 and TRBJ2-5): DTGVSQNPRHKITKRGQNVTFRCDPISEHNRLYWYRQTLGQGPEFLTYFQNEAQLEKSRLLSDRFSAERPKGSFSTLEIQRTEQGDSAMYLCASSLAGGRQETQYFGPGTRLLVL.

The chain employs TRBV2 and TRBJ2-1, with D hard to call. CDR1 is SNHLY and CDR2 is FYNNEI in the germline V gene. Trimming removed 8 bases from V and 9 bases from J, with 11 bases in between. There are 11 residues in the CDR3. In DNA form, the CDR3 reads TGTGCCAGCTCATCAGCGCTTGAGCAGTTCTTC. It yields the protein CASSSALEQFF.

The count of this clone is one. This chain joins TRBV28 and TRBJ2-7; D ambiguous. Trimming stripped 1 base from V and 0 bases from J, with 4 bases between. Per germline, CDR1 MDHEN and CDR2 SYDVKM. The CDR3 totals 13 residues. The CDR3 protein is CASSLSSSYEQYF. DNA of the CDR3: TGTGCCAGCAGTTTATCTAGCTCCTACGAGCAGTACTTC.

The chain employs TRBV19 and TRBJ1-2, with D possibly being TRBD1 (6 bases). Germline CDR1 is LNHDA and CDR2 is SQIVND (reference sequence). Trimming removed 10 bases from V and 4 bases from J, with 31 bases in between. The CDR3 covers 18 residues. CDR3 sequence: CATLPRGARGEIFYGYTF. As DNA, the CDR3 is TGTGCCACCCTGCCGCGGGGGGCTCGAGGGGAAATCTTCTATGGCTACACCTTC.

The genes are TRBV3-1 (or the pseudogene TRBV3-2) and TRBJ2-7; tentative D call: TRBD1 (5 bases). This CDR3 is 12 amino acids long. Deletions cut 5 bases from V and 3 bases from J, with 8 bases between. CDR1 is LGHDT, CDR2 YNNKEL, per germline (reference sequence). Here the CDR3 reads CASSKTDYEQYF. The CDR3 coding sequence is TGTGCCAGCAGCAAGACAGACTACGAGCAGTACTTC.